A single sample gave rise to the 26 T cell receptor beta chains below, sequenced in a study of metastatic and nonmetastatic thyroid tumors. From the PCR reads, TCRdb re-called clones with MiXCR. Altogether some 17,000 clones are present, under 30% being singletons, with the ten largest covering 15%. Every patient underwent thyroid surgery untreated. The sequenced material came from adjacent normal tissue. The receptors come from a female donor with papillary thyroid cancer or a benign thyroid nodule (not recorded which). Some clones in this sample may be carry-over from other donors' samples.

The V gene is TRBV30, the J gene TRBJ2-3; D call uncertain. CDR3 length: 13 residues. V lost 2 bases to trimming and J lost 3 bases, with 9 bases between them. Per the germline V gene, CDR1 is GTSNPN and CDR2 is SVGIG (reference sequence). The DNA of the CDR3 is TGTGCCTGGAGTAGGGTCAGGACAGATACGCAGTATTTT. Its protein is CAWSRVRTDTQYF.

The J gene is TRBJ2-7, the V gene TRBV28; 10 bases fit TRBD1. V shed 4 bases and J 5 bases; nucleotides not matched to a gene: 8. The CDR3 spans 15 residues. The germline CDR1 and CDR2 sequences are MDHEN and SYDVKM. The CDR3 coding sequence is TGTGCCAGCAGTTCACCGGGGACAGGGGAAAACGAGCAGTACTTC. This codes for CASSSPGTGENEQYF.

V usage is TRBV11-2 and J usage is TRBJ1-2; 10 bases match TRBD1. V shed 0 bases, J shed 5 bases, and the junction held 3 bases outside the gene matches. This CDR3 is 15 amino acids long. CDR1 and CDR2 (germline): SGHAT, FQNNGV. In DNA form, the CDR3 reads TGTGCCAGCAGCTTAGAGTTGGGACAGGGGTATGGCTACACCTTC. Its translation: CASSLELGQGYGYTF.

This clone was detected ten times or more. Given a much more abundant clone one base away, this may be a read error. The chain carries TRBV10-2 and TRBJ2-7; no reliable D call. Germline V gives CDR1 WSHSY, CDR2 SAAADI. This CDR3 is 13 amino acids long. Between the trimmed V and J ends, which lost 5 bases and 10 bases, there was a span of 18 bases. CDR3 nucleotides: TGCGCCAGCAGTCTCTCTATCGAGACACTCCAGTACTTC. Its protein is CASSLSIETLQYF.

There are a few counts of this clone. J is TRBJ2-7 and V is TRBV6-1; either TRBD1 or TRBD2 may supply D (5 bases each). The length of the CDR3 is 11 residues. CDR1 is MNHNS and CDR2 is SASEGT in the germline V gene. V lost 5 bases, J lost 7 bases, and 9 bases lay in between. The CDR3 bases are TGTGCCAGCAGTTGGGGGTGGGAGCAGTACTTC. Translating it yields CASSWGWEQYF.

This clone has only a few counts. The genes are TRBV27 and TRBJ1-6; tentative D call: TRBD1 (5 bases). The V gene's germline CDR1 is MNHEY and CDR2 SMNVEV (reference sequence). The CDR3 runs 16 residues. The V and J ends lost 3 bases and 9 bases respectively, with 18 bases between them. CDR3 in amino acids: CASSFQVQGGVSPLHF. CDR3 in DNA: TGTGCCAGCAGTTTCCAAGTTCAGGGAGGAGTTTCACCCCTCCACTTT.

This clone was seen a few times. The chain links TRBV11-1 to TRBJ1-2; 8 bases agree with TRBD1. Germline loops: CDR1 SGHAT, CDR2 FQDESV (reference sequence). This CDR3 is 16 amino acids long. With 5 bases clipped from V and 4 bases from J, the junction kept 12 bases outside the gene matches. CDR3 in DNA: TGTGCCAGCAGCCACTTGACAGGGGTCAAGGGCTATGGCTACACCTTC. Translating it yields CASSHLTGVKGYGYTF.

This clone is medium-sized. The chain employs TRBV4-3 and TRBJ1-6; 11 nucleotides align to TRBD1. The V gene end was trimmed by 3 bases and the J gene end by 9 bases; junction bases not matched to a gene: 7. The germline CDR1 and CDR2 sequences are LGHNA and YSLEER. The CDR3 has 16 amino acids. The CDR3 DNA reads TGCGCCAGCAGCCAGATCCACGGGACAGGGGGTTCACCCCTCCACTTT. Residues: CASSQIHGTGGSPLHF.

This clone is medium-sized within its sample. The CDR3 bases are TGTGCCAGCAGTCCGGGACAGAACCTCTATGGCTACACCTTC. It codes for CASSPGQNLYGYTF. The chain links TRBV7-9 to TRBJ1-2, with TRBD1 matching over 7 bases. V was pared by 6 bases and J by 4 bases, with 8 bases of the junction left unmatched. This CDR3 is 14 amino acids long. The germline V gene has CDR1 SEHNR and CDR2 FQNEAQ (reference sequence).

This clone was counted only a few times. Other DNA sequences in the same sample also yield this CDR3. J is TRBJ2-3 and V is TRBV24-1; D call uncertain. CDR3 length: 11 amino acids. Trimming took off 5 bases at V and 3 bases at J, with 2 bases between the two ends. CDR1 is KGHDR and CDR2 is SFDVKD in the germline V gene. CDR3 DNA sequence: TGTGCCACCAGTGCGACAGATACGCAGTATTTT. This sequence encodes CATSATDTQYF.

This clone was recorded once. The chain links TRBV20-1 to TRBJ2-1; 9 bases are a match to TRBD2. Germline V gene sequence: CDR1 DFQATT, CDR2 SNEGSKA (reference sequence). The CDR3 is 14 residues long. V trimming: 0 bases; J trimming: 11 bases; junction bases outside the gene matches: 8. CDR3 sequence reads: CSARDRLAEAKQFF. The CDR3 DNA reads TGCAGTGCTAGAGATAGACTAGCGGAGGCCAAGCAGTTCTTC.

The chain carries TRBV11-2 and TRBJ1-6; tentatively, D is TRBD1 (5 bases). V lost 3 bases, J lost 7 bases, and 25 bases lay in between. CDR1 SGHAT and CDR2 FQNNGV come from the germline V gene. The CDR3 runs to 19 residues. CDR3 sequence: CASSLRDDSLMFRNSPLHF. In nucleotides, the CDR3 is TGTGCCAGCAGCTTGAGAGACGACAGTTTAATGTTCCGAAATTCACCCCTCCACTTT. The full variable domain, in which reference TRBV11-2 and TRBJ1-6 provide the parts outside the CDR3, is EAGVAQSPRYKIIEKRQSVAFWCNPISGHATLYWYQQILGQGPKLLIQFQNNGVVDDSQLPKDRFSAERLKGVDSTLKIQPAKLEDSAVYLCASSLRDDSLMFRNSPLHFGNGTRLTVT.

By proportion, this clone is medium-sized (0.01 to 0.1%). The rearrangement uses TRBV9 and TRBJ2-7; D remains unclear. CDR1 is SGDLS, CDR2 YYNGEE, per germline. The CDR3 totals 15 residues. The V end was cut by 4 bases, the J end by 3 bases, with 17 bases between. The CDR3 loop is CASSPSIGFDYEQYF. In DNA, the CDR3 is TGTGCCAGCAGCCCTAGTATTGGGTTCGACTACGAGCAGTACTTC.

The chain joins TRBV7-2 to TRBJ1-1; 7 bases line up with TRBD1. The CDR3 contains 13 residues. Germline assignment: CDR1 SGHTA and CDR2 FQGNSA. V lost 3 bases and J lost 3; bases outside the gene matches: 1. The CDR3 is CASSLGQYTEAFF. The CDR3 bases are TGTGCCAGCAGCTTGGGACAGTACACTGAAGCTTTCTTT.

This clone was detected only a few times. The chain joins TRBV11-1 to TRBJ1-5; 9 bases map to TRBD1. V shed 5 bases and J 3 bases; nucleotides not matched to a gene: 5. From germline, CDR1 is SGHAT and CDR2 FQDESV (reference sequence). This CDR3 region has 15 residues. CDR3 loop: CASSVGTGHNQPQHF. CDR3 coding DNA: TGTGCCAGCAGCGTTGGGACAGGGCACAATCAGCCCCAGCATTTT.

The chain links TRBV20-1 to TRBJ2-7; TRBD2 aligns across 12 bases. CDR3 length: 16 amino acids. The trim removed 5 bases at V and 0 bases at J, leaving 8 bases unmatched. Per germline, CDR1 DFQATT and CDR2 SNEGSKA (reference sequence). The CDR3 here is CSAERTSGASSYEQYF. The CDR3 DNA reads as TGCAGTGCTGAAAGGACTAGCGGGGCCAGCTCCTACGAGCAGTACTTC.

V is TRBV7-9 and J is TRBJ2-7; TRBD2 agrees at 7 bases. The CDR3 loop spans 15 amino acids. V shed 5 bases and J 2 bases; nucleotides not matched to a gene: 9. The germline CDR1 and CDR2 sequences are SEHNR and FQNEAQ (reference sequence). CDR3 amino acids: CASSPERLAAYEQYF. The CDR3 DNA reads as TGTGCCAGCAGCCCCGAAAGGCTAGCGGCCTACGAGCAGTACTTC.

The chain joins TRBV7-3 to TRBJ2-7; tentative D call: TRBD1 (8 bases). V was shortened by 0 bases and J by 7 bases, with 13 bases between the two germline ends. The CDR3 is made up of 14 amino acids. The V gene's germline CDR1 is SGHTA and CDR2 FQGTGA. As DNA, the CDR3 is TGTGCCAGCAGCTTAACAGCACAGGGGGGGGAGCAGTACTTC. Its protein product is CASSLTAQGGEQYF.

Note on this clone: Compared with germline, one end of the junction differs, possibly owing to a read error. The chain links TRBV7-8 to TRBJ1-5; D is ambiguous. This CDR3 contains 15 residues. Germline V gene sequence: CDR1 SGHVS, CDR2 FQNEAQ. In DNA form, the CDR3 reads TGTACCAGCAGCCCTCCCGGAGTGGGTGATCAGCCCCAGCATTTT. Residues: CTSSPPGVGDQPQHF.

This clone was recorded a few times. The chain has TRBV28 and TRBJ1-2; D not certain. CDR3 length: 15 amino acids. The ends were cut back, 2 bases at V and 3 bases at J, with 13 bases in the middle. Germline CDR1 and CDR2: MDHEN and SYDVKM. CDR3 nucleotide sequence: TGTGCCAGCAGTTTAATCCGTCGGAGGGACTATGGCTACACCTTC. This translates into CASSLIRRRDYGYTF.

This clone is categorized as medium-sized. V is TRBV29-1 and J is TRBJ1-2, with a weak D call TRBD1 (6 bases). Per germline, CDR1 SQVTM and CDR2 ANQGSEA. Between the trimmed V and J ends, which lost 6 bases and 4 bases, there was a span of 12 bases. The CDR3 runs to 12 residues. CDR3 sequence (DNA): TGCAGCGTCAGAACAGGGAGCTATGGCTACACCTTC. This translates into CSVRTGSYGYTF. Combining the CDR3 with reference TRBV29-1 and TRBJ1-2 gives the whole variable domain SAVISQKPSRDICQRGTSLTIQCQVDSQVTMMFWYRQQPGQSLTLIATANQGSEATYESGFVIDKFPISRPNLTFSTLTVSNMSPEDSSIYLCSVRTGSYGYTFGSGTRLTVV.

The chain couples TRBV6-1 to TRBJ2-1; 7 bases fit TRBD2. V lost 6 bases and J lost 6; bases outside the gene matches: 8. Germline CDR1 MNHNS, CDR2 SASEGT. The CDR3 consists of 14 residues. Here the CDR3 DNA reads TGTGCCAGCAGATCCGGGACGGGGGGCAATGAGCAGTTCTTC. The encoded protein is CASRSGTGGNEQFF.

This chain connects TRBV15 to TRBJ2-7; D may be TRBD2 (6 bases). Trimming removed 0 bases at V and 12 bases at J, with 15 bases between. The CDR3 extends over 13 amino acids. Per germline, CDR1 LNHNV and CDR2 YYDKDF (reference sequence). CDR3 loop: CATSREGGGRVYF. CDR3 coding DNA: TGTGCCACCAGCAGAGAGGGGGGAGGTCGAGTGTACTTC.

The rearrangement joins TRBV2 to TRBJ2-5; TRBD1 matches at 7 bases. Germline assignment: CDR1 SNHLY and CDR2 FYNNEI. V lost 7 bases, J lost 3 bases, and 5 bases stayed unmatched. This CDR3 is 13 amino acids long. The CDR3 sequence is CASNIDREETQYF. The CDR3 DNA follows: TGTGCCAGCAACATAGACAGGGAAGAGACCCAGTACTTC.

The chain joins TRBV9 to TRBJ2-1; 13 bases are shared with TRBD2. CDR1 and CDR2 from the germline V gene are SGDLS and YYNGEE. V dropped 0 bases and J dropped 8; count of bases not matched to a gene: 2. The CDR3 length is 15 residues. The CDR3 reads CASSVGTSGSDEQFF. The DNA of the CDR3 is TGTGCCAGCAGCGTAGGGACTAGCGGGAGCGATGAGCAGTTCTTC.

This clone occurred many times. V and J are TRBV5-6 and TRBJ2-7; 14 bases are a match to TRBD2. V shed 3 bases and J 10 bases; nucleotides not matched to a gene: 9. This CDR3 region has 15 residues. Germline loops: CDR1 SGHDT, CDR2 YYEEEE. The CDR3 region is CASSSVGLAGVEQYF. DNA of the CDR3: TGTGCCAGCAGCTCGGTGGGACTAGCGGGAGTCGAACAGTACTTC.